The clone carrying this T cell receptor beta chain was observed many times. Its specificity is not known. TCRdb itself ran the 5' RACE reads through MiXCR, one entry per CDR3 protein. The table has 200,000 to 300,000 distinct CDR3 sequences, 7.5% seen once. V shed 2 bases and J 6 bases; nucleotides not matched to a gene: 5. Looked up from germline, CDR1 is SGHVS and CDR2 is FQNEAQ. The CDR3 length is 15 residues. The data originate from a study of identical twins. General observations from the study: Cross-sectional statistical analysis, not tracking of the same donors, underpinned the conclusions.

These data are also associated with another study on yellow fever vaccine responses in identical twins. As that study records: Convergence reportedly seemed to mark part of the twins' vaccine T cell response, with personalization marking the rest.

The clonotype originates from a woman aged 18-30 years in good health. Sequencing input: CD8+ T cells sorted from blood. The chain employs TRBV7-8 and TRBJ1-5; TRBD1 matches 9 bases. CDR3 sequence reads: CASSLSGQGSQPQHF. CDR3 in DNA: TGTGCCAGCAGCTTATCTGGACAGGGGTCTCAGCCCCAGCATTTT.